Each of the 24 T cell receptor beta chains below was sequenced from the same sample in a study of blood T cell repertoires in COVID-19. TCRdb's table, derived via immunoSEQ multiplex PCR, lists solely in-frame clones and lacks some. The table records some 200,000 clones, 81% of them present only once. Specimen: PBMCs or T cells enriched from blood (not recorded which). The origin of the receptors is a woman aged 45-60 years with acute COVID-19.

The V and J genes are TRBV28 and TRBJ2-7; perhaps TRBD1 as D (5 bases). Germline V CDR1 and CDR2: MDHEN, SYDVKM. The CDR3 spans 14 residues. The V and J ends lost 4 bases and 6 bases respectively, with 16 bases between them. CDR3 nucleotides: TGTGCCAGCAGTTCACCAGGGCCCAAGTTCGAGCAGTACTTC. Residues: CASSSPGPKFEQYF. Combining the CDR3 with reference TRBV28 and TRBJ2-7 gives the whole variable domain DVKVTQSSRYLVKRTGEKVFLECVQDMDHENMFWYRQDPGLGLRLIYFSYDVKMKEKGDIPEGYSVSREKKERFSLILESASTNQTSMYLCASSSPGPKFEQYFGPGTRLTVT.

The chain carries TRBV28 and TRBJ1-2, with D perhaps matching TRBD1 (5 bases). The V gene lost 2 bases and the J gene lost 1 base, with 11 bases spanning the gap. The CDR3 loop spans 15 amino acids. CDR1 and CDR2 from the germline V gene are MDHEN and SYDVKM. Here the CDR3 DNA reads TGTGCCAGCAGTTTAATCCCCGGGGGTAACTATGGCTACACCTTC. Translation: CASSLIPGGNYGYTF.

The CDR3 region is CASSKDEGGYYNEQFF. The CDR3 DNA reads as TGTGCCAGCAGCAAAGATGAAGGCGGGTACTACAATGAGCAGTTCTTC. The genes are TRBV21-1 and TRBJ2-1; TRBD2, the table's D call, was not compared with the DNA. TRBV21-1 is a known pseudogene. The CDR3 runs to 16 residues.

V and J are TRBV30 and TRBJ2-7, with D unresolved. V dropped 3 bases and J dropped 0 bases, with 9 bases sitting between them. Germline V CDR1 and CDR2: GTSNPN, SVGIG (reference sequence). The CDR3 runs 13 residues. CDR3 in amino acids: CAWRGRGSYEQYF. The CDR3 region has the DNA TGTGCCTGGAGGGGTCGCGGCTCCTACGAGCAGTACTTC.

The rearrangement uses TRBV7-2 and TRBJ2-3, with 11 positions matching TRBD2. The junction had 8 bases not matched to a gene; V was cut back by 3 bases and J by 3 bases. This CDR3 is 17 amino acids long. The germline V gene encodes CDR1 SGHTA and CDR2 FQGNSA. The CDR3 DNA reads TGTGCCAGCAGCTTTCGGACTAGCGGGCTTGGGACAGATACGCAGTATTTT. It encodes CASSFRTSGLGTDTQYF.

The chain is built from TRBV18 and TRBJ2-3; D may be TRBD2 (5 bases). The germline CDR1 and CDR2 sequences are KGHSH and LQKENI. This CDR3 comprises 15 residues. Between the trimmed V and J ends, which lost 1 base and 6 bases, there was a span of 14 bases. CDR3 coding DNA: TGTGCCAGCTCACCACTGGAGGCCACGGGGGATACGCAGTATTTT. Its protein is CASSPLEATGDTQYF.

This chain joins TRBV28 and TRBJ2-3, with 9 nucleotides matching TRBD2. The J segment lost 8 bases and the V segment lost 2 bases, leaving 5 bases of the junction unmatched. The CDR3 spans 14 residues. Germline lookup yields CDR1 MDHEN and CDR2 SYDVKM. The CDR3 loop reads CASSLLLAGLTQYF. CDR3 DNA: TGTGCCAGCAGTTTACTTCTAGCGGGGCTTACGCAGTATTTT.

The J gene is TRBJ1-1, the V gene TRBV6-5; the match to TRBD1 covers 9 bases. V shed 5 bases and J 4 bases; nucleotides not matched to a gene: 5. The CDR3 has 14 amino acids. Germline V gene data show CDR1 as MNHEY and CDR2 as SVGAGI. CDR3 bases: TGTGCCAGCAGTCGGGACAGGGATGTCACTGAAGCTTTCTTT. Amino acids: CASSRDRDVTEAFF.

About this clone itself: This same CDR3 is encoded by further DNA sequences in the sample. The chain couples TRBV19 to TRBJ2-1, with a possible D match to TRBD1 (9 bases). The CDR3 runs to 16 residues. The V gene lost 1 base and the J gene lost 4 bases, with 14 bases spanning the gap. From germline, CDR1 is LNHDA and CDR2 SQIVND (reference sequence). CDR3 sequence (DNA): TGTGCCAGTAGTATAGTAGCGGGACAGGGATACAATGAGCAGTTCTTC. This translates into CASSIVAGQGYNEQFF.

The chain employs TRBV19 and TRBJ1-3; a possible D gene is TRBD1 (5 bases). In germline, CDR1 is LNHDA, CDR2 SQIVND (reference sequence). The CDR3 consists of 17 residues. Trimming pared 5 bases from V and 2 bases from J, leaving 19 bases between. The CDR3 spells CASSAGTDMFAGNTIYF. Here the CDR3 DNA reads TGTGCCAGTAGTGCGGGGACCGACATGTTTGCTGGAAACACCATATATTTT.

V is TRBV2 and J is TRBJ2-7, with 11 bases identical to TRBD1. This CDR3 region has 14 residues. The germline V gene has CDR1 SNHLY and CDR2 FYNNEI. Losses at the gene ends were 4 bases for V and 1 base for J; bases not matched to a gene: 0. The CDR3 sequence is CASSGDRGSYEQYF. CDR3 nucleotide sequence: TGTGCCAGCAGTGGGGACAGGGGGTCCTACGAGCAGTACTTC.

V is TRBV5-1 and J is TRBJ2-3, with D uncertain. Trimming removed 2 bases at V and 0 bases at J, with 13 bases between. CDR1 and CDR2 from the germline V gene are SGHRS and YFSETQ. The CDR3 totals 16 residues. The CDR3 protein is CASSFGTAASTDTQYF. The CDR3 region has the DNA TGCGCCAGCAGCTTTGGTACAGCCGCTAGCACAGATACGCAGTATTTT. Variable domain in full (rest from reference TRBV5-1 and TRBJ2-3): KAGVTQTPRYLIKTRGQQVTLSCSPISGHRSVSWYQQTPGQGLQFLFEYFSETQRNKGNFPGRFSGRQFSNSRSEMNVSTLELGDSALYLCASSFGTAASTDTQYFGPGTRLTVL.

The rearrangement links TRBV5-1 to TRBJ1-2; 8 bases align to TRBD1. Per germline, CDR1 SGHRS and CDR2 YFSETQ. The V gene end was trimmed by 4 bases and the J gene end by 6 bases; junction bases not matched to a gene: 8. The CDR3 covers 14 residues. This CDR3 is CASSITGTGDGYTF. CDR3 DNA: TGCGCCAGCAGCATAACCGGGACAGGAGATGGCTACACCTTC.

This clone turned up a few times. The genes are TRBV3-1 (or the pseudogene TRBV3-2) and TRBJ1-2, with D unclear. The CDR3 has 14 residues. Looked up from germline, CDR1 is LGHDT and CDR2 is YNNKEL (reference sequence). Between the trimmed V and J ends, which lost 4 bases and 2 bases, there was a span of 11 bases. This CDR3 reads CASSRRNANYGYTF. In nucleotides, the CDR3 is TGTGCCAGCAGCCGCCGTAATGCGAACTATGGCTACACCTTC.

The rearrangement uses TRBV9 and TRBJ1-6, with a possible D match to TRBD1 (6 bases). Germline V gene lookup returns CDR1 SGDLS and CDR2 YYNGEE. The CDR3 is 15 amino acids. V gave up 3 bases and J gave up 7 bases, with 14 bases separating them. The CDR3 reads CASSETGTQNSPLHF. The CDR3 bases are TGTGCCAGCAGCGAAACCGGGACACAAAATTCACCCCTCCACTTT.

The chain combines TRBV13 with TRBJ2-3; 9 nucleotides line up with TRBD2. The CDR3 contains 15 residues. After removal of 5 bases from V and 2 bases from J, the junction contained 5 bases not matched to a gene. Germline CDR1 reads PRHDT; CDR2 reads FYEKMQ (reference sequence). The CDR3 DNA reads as TGTGCCAGCAGCACCGGGACTAGCCTCACAGATACGCAGTATTTT. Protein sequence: CASSTGTSLTDTQYF.

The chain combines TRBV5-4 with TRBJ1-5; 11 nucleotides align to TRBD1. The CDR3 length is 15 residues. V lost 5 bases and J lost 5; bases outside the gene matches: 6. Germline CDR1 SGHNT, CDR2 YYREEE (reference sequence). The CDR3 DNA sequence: TGTGCCAGCAGTCAGGACAGGGGGCGCGATCAGCCCCAGCATTTT. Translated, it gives CASSQDRGRDQPQHF.

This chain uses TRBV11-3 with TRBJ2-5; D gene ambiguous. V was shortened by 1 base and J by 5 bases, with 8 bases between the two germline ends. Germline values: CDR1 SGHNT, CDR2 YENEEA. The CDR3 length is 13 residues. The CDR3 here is CASSLVGLETQYF. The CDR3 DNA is TGTGCCAGCAGCTTAGTGGGCCTCGAGACCCAGTACTTC.

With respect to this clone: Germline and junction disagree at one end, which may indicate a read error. The CDR3 sequence is CASSIEGSYGYTF. DNA for the CDR3: TGTGCCAGCAGCATAGAGGGGAGCTATGGCTACACCTTC. This chain links TRBV11-2 with TRBJ1-2, with D perhaps TRBD1 (5 bases). The germline gives CDR1 SGHAT, CDR2 FQNNGV. The CDR3 loop spans 13 amino acids.

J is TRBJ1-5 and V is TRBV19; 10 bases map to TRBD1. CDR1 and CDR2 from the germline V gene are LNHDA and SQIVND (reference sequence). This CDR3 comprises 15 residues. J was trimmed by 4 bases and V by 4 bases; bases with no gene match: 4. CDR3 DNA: TGTGCCAGTAGTACGGACAGGGGGGCTAATCAGCCCCAGCATTTT. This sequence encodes CASSTDRGANQPQHF.

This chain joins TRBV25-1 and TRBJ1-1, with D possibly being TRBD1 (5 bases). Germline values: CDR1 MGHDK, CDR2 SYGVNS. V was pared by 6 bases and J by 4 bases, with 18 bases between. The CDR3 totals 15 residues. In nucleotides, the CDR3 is TGTGCCAGCAGCTCTTCGGGGGGGGTGATCACTGAAGCTTTCTTT. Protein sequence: CASSSSGGVITEAFF.

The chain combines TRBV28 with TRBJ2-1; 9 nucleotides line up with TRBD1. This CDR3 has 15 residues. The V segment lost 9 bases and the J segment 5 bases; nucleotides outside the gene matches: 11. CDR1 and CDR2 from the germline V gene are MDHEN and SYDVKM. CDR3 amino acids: CASTSWTGVDNEQFF. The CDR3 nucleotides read TGTGCCAGTACGTCTTGGACAGGGGTGGACAATGAGCAGTTCTTC.

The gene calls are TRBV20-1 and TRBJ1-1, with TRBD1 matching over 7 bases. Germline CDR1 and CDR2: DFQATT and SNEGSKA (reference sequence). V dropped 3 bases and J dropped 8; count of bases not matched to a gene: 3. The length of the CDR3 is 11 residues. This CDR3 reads CSARKTGEAFF. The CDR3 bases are TGCAGTGCTAGGAAGACAGGGGAAGCTTTCTTT.

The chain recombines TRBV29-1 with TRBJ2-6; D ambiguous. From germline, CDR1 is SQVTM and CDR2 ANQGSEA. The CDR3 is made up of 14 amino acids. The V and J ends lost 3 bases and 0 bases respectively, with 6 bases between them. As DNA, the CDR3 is TGCAGCGTTGACAACAACTCTGGGGCCAACGTCCTGACTTTC. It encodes CSVDNNSGANVLTF.